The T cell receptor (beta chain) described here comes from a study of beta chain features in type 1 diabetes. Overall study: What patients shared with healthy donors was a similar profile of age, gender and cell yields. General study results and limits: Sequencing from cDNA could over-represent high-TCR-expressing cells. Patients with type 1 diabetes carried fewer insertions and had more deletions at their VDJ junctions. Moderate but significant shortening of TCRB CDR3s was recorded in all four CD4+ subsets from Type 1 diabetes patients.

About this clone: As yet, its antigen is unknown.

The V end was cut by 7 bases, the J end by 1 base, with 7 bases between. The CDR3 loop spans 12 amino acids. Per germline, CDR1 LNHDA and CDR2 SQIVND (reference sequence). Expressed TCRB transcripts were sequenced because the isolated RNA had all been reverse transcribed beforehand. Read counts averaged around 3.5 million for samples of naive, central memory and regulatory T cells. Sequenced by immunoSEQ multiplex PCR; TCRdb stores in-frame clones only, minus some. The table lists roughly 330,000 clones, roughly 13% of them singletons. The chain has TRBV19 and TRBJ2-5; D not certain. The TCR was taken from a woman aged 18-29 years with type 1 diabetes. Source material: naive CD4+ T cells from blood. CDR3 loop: CASNGPQETQYF. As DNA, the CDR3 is TGTGCCAGTAATGGCCCCCAAGAGACCCAGTACTTC.